The rows below give T cell receptor beta chains drawn from one sample of a study of blood T cells in healthy people across ages. TCRdb itself ran the 5' RACE reads through MiXCR, one entry per CDR3 protein. The data contain nearly 800,000 distinct CDR3 sequences, around three fifths of them singletons. The sequenced sample consisted of blood. The receptors shown here come from a middle-aged man in good health. The CDR3 runs from the conserved cysteine through the conserved F or W. Each record gives: J gene, clone size, V gene, D gene, CDR3 protein, CDR3 DNA. The D gene is left open where the match is weak. Clone size is not always given. Where it is, it says once, few, many or a class for expanded clones.

>TRBJ2-7|NA|TRBV4-2|TRBD2
CASSQDPLAGGIYEQYF
TGTGCCAGCAGCCAAGATCCACTAGCGGGAGGTATCTACGAGCAGTACTTC
>TRBJ1-4|NA|TRBV5-1|NA
CASSDGTYEKLFF
TGCGCCAGCAGCGACGGAACCTATGAAAAACTGTTTTTT
>TRBJ1-2|few|TRBV9|TRBD1
CASSTQGASYGYTF
TGTGCCAGCAGCACACAGGGGGCTTCCTATGGCTACACCTTC
>TRBJ2-1|few|TRBV7-2|NA
CASSLTGISPEQFF
TGTGCCAGCAGCTTAACAGGAATATCCCCTGAGCAGTTCTTC
>TRBJ2-7|NA|TRBV18|TRBD2
CASSPGLAGTHYEQYF
TGTGCCAGCTCCCCCGGACTAGCGGGAACCCACTACGAGCAGTACTTC
>TRBJ1-4|few|TRBV27|NA
CASSSGREKLFF
TGTGCCAGCAGTTCGGGACGGGAAAAACTGTTTTTT
>TRBJ1-5|few|TRBV2|TRBD1
CASSEEDRAFEPQHF
TGTGCCAGCAGTGAAGAGGACAGGGCTTTTGAGCCCCAGCATTTT
>TRBJ2-1|NA|TRBV24-1|NA
CATSEKGDSNEQFF
TGTGCCACCAGTGAGAAGGGCGATAGCAATGAGCAGTTCTTC
>TRBJ2-1|NA|TRBV20-1|NA
CSYPGRALRETQFF
TGCAGCTACCCAGGCCGCGCCCTGAGGGAGACCCAGTTCTTC
>TRBJ2-7|NA|TRBV20-1|TRBD1
CSARERQGFYEQYF
TGCAGTGCTAGAGAAAGACAGGGCTTCTACGAGCAGTACTTC
>TRBJ2-1|NA|TRBV27|NA
CASCPSSYNEQFF
TGTGCCAGCTGCCCTTCCTCCTACAATGAGCAGTTCTTC
>TRBJ2-1|few|TRBV27|TRBD1
CASSLLLARDSLYNEQFF
TGTGCCAGCAGTTTATTACTCGCTCGGGACAGCCTATACAATGAGCAGTTCTTC
>TRBJ1-5|NA|TRBV19|NA
CASSINLRDSNQPQHF
TGTGCCAGTAGTATTAATTTACGGGATAGCAATCAGCCCCAGCATTTT
>TRBJ2-4|NA|TRBV28|NA
CASSRGSRPYF
TGTGCCAGCAGTCGGGGATCGAGACCGTACTTC
>TRBJ2-7|NA|TRBV20-1|NA
CSVIRPSSYEQYF
TGCAGTGTTATCCGACCCAGCTCCTACGAGCAGTACTTC
>TRBJ2-4|NA|TRBV4-2|NA
CASSPLGGKNIQYF
TGTGCCAGCAGCCCCCTCGGGGGCAAAAACATTCAGTACTTC
>TRBJ1-4|NA|TRBV6-6|NA
CASRTSGSTNEKLFF
TGTGCCAGCAGAACATCGGGGTCGACTAATGAAAAACTGTTTTTT
>TRBJ1-6|NA|TRBV9|NA
CASSVAHGTANSPLHF
TGTGCCAGCAGCGTAGCTCATGGAACAGCAAATTCACCCCTCCACTTT
>TRBJ1-4|NA|TRBV6-4|NA
CASSDPVVSQGEGGGESEKLFF
TGTGCCAGCAGTGACCCGGTGGTATCTCAGGGTGAAGGAGGTGGTGAATCTGAAAAACTGTTTTTT
>TRBJ2-7|NA|TRBV27|NA
CASSLSPTFYEQYF
TGTGCCAGCAGTCTTAGTCCCACCTTCTACGAGCAGTACTTC
>TRBJ2-3|NA|TRBV6-6|NA
CASSYGLAAGSDTQYF
TGTGCCAGCAGTTACGGCCTGGCGGCGGGGTCAGATACGCAGTATTTT
>TRBJ1-5|NA|TRBV12-3/TRBV12-4|NA
CASSPTVKSGPQHF
TGTGCCAGCAGCCCTACAGTAAAGTCCGGGCCCCAGCATTTT
>TRBJ2-6|few|TRBV6-5|TRBD1
CASGQGISGANVLTF
TGTGCCAGCGGACAGGGAATCTCTGGGGCCAACGTCCTGACTTTC
>TRBJ1-2|NA|TRBV28|NA
CASSYGSDYYGYTF
TGTGCCAGCAGTTACGGCAGCGACTACTATGGCTACACCTTC
>TRBJ2-7|once|TRBV5-6|TRBD2
CASSLVVVGLAGEQYF
TGTGCCAGCAGCTTGGTCGTAGTTGGACTAGCGGGCGAGCAGTACTTC
>TRBJ1-1|NA|TRBV28|NA
CASSLEGRGTEAFF
TGTGCCAGCAGTTTGGAGGGTAGGGGCACTGAAGCTTTCTTT
>TRBJ1-2|once|TRBV7-9|TRBD1
CASAGGLPCGYTF
TGTGCCAGCGCAGGGGGACTCCCTTGTGGCTACACCTTC
>TRBJ2-7|few|TRBV29-1|NA
CSVESTEDSNTYEQYF
TGCAGCGTTGAATCGACGGAAGATTCTAATACCTACGAGCAGTACTTC
>TRBJ1-2|few|TRBV6-5|NA
CASSEGVGGYTF
TGTGCCAGCAGTGAAGGGGTTGGGGGCTACACCTTC
>TRBJ1-1|NA|TRBV5-1|TRBD1
CASSPRGGGTEAFF
TGCGCCAGCAGCCCGCGAGGGGGCGGCACTGAAGCTTTCTTT
>TRBJ2-4|NA|TRBV7-3|NA
CASSLIPGDGTGSYNEQYF
TGTGCCAGCAGCTTAATACCAGGGGATGGTACGGGAAGTTACAATGAGCAGTACTTC
>TRBJ2-6|once|TRBV15|TRBD1
CAASRDREPGANVPTF
TGTGCCGCCAGCAGAGACAGGGAGCCTGGGGCCAACGTCCCGACTTTC
>TRBJ2-7|NA|TRBV29-1|NA
CSVEQGSSYEQYF
TGCAGCGTTGAACAGGGGAGCTCCTACGAGCAGTACTTC
>TRBJ2-1|few|TRBV12-3/TRBV12-4|NA
CASSFGTDSYNEQFF
TGTGCCAGCAGTTTCGGGACGGACTCCTACAATGAGCAGTTCTTC
>TRBJ2-1|few|TRBV28|NA
CASSFGGPNNEQFF
TGTGCCAGCAGTTTCGGGGGGCCAAACAATGAGCAGTTCTTC
>TRBJ2-1|few|TRBV7-9|TRBD2
CASSPLRTSGKWEQFF
TGTGCCAGCAGTCCCCTCCGGACTAGCGGGAAATGGGAGCAGTTCTTC
>TRBJ1-1|NA|TRBV20-1|NA
CSASPAGAGVGTEAFF
TGCAGTGCTAGTCCTGCTGGGGCGGGGGTTGGCACTGAAGCTTTCTTT
>TRBJ2-3|NA|TRBV4-2|NA
CASSQEQAYYTDTQYF
TGTGCCAGCAGCCAAGAGCAGGCTTACTACACAGATACGCAGTATTTT
>TRBJ1-5|few|TRBV28|TRBD1
CASSTRTGVVHQPQHF
TGTGCCAGCAGTACCCGGACAGGGGTTGTACATCAGCCCCAGCATTTT
>TRBJ2-5|few|TRBV7-2|TRBD1
CASRKTGGREETQYF
TGTGCCAGCAGGAAGACAGGGGGCAGAGAAGAGACCCAGTACTTC
>TRBJ2-2|NA|TRBV6-5|NA
CASSYSMGGTGELFF
TGTGCCAGCAGTTACTCGATGGGAGGCACCGGGGAGCTGTTTTTT
>TRBJ2-3|NA|TRBV27|NA
CASSFLADTQYF
TGTGCCAGCAGTTTTCTGGCAGATACGCAGTATTTT
>TRBJ2-3|NA|TRBV7-3|NA
CASSPLGAATDTQYF
TGTGCCAGCAGCCCATTGGGTGCAGCAACAGATACGCAGTATTTT
>TRBJ2-3|NA|TRBV5-4|TRBD1
CASSWDRGRTDTQYF
TGTGCCAGCAGTTGGGACAGGGGCCGCACAGATACGCAGTATTTT
>TRBJ2-2|NA|TRBV5-1|NA
CASSPDPTGELFF
TGCGCCAGCAGCCCCGACCCTACCGGGGAGCTGTTTTTT
>TRBJ2-7|few|TRBV2|NA
CASSEAAGLNEQYF
TGTGCCAGCAGTGAGGCGGCGGGATTAAACGAGCAGTACTTC
>TRBJ2-7|NA|TRBV7-9|NA
CASSAGTIYEQYF
TGTGCCAGCAGCGCGGGAACCATCTACGAGCAGTACTTC
>TRBJ1-4|NA|TRBV27|NA
CASSPGGQNEKLFF
TGTGCCAGCAGTCCCGGAGGACAGAATGAAAAACTGTTTTTT
>TRBJ2-1|NA|TRBV6-1|NA
CASSGRAELNEQFF
TGTGCCAGCAGTGGGCGGGCGGAGCTCAATGAGCAGTTCTTC
>TRBJ2-5|NA|TRBV7-9|NA
CASSLVPGGSQETQYF
TGTGCCAGCAGCTTAGTCCCAGGGGGGTCCCAAGAGACCCAGTACTTC
>TRBJ2-5|NA|TRBV9|NA
CASSYPRIGGPQVQETQYF
TGTGCCAGCAGCTACCCCCGAATAGGGGGGCCCCAAGTCCAAGAGACCCAGTACTTC
>TRBJ2-5|NA|TRBV28|NA
CASSLQAALTQETQYF
TGTGCCAGCAGTTTACAGGCAGCTCTCACCCAAGAGACCCAGTACTTC
>TRBJ2-3|NA|TRBV18|TRBD2
CASSPRRLAGETDTQYF
TGTGCCAGCTCACCACGAAGACTAGCGGGAGAGACAGATACGCAGTATTTT
>TRBJ2-7|NA|TRBV29-1|NA
CSVEDYAGPSTYEQYF
TGCAGCGTTGAAGATTACGCGGGACCCTCTACCTACGAGCAGTACTTC
>TRBJ2-7|NA|TRBV25-1|NA
CASSAELGFYEQYF
TGTGCCAGCAGTGCTGAGCTGGGTTTCTACGAGCAGTACTTC